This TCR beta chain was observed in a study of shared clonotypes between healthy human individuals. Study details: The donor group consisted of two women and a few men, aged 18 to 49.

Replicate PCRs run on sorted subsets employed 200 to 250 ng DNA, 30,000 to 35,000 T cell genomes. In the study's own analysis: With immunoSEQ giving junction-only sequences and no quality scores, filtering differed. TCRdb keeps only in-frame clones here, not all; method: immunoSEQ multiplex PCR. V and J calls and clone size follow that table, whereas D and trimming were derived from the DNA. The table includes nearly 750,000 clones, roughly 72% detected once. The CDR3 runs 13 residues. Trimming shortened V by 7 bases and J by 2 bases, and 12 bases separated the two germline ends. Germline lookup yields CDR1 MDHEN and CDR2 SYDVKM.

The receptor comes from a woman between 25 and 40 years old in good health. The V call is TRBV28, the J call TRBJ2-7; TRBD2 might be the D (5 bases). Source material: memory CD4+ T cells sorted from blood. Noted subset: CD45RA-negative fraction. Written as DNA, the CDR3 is TGTGCCAGCACCCCCGGGAACCCCTACGAGCAGTACTTC. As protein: CASTPGNPYEQYF.